This TCR beta chain was sequenced for a study of Graves' ophthalmopathy and Graves' hyperthyroidism. This clonotype was seen many times. V was shortened by 3 bases and J by 3 bases, with 12 bases between the two germline ends. Looked up from germline, CDR1 is LNHDA and CDR2 is SQIVND (reference sequence). The CDR3 has 15 residues. Investigators amplified TCR beta CDR3 regions from RNA transcripts. In the first round, RT-PCR was carried out with HTBI primers, and a multiplex PCR formed the second round. TCRdb re-called the multiplex PCR reads with MiXCR, one entry per CDR3 protein. Of approximately 1.2 million distinct CDR3 sequences listed, about 38% are singletons.

This clonotype originated in an adult man with Graves' hyperthyroidism. This chain connects TRBV19 to TRBJ1-5; tentatively, D is TRBD1 (5 bases). Sequencing used peripheral blood or thyroid tissue (not recorded which). The CDR3 nucleotides are TGTGCCAGTAGTATGTCGCGGACACTCAATCAGCCCCAGCATTTT. It encodes CASSMSRTLNQPQHF.